This TCR beta chain was identified during a study of shared clonotypes between healthy human individuals (dated by TCRdb to 2018 to 2020). For the study in its entirety: Three men and two women, aged 18 to 49 years, made up the cohort. Different laboratories and diverse techniques were used to prepare libraries and sequence TCR repertoires, to increase sequencing depth and limit assay-specific biases. Blood TCR repertoires of five healthy adults were deeply sequenced to estimate repertoire size and the extent of clonotype sharing between individuals. For each donor, three plates each were used for CD4 naive and CD4 memory, two plates were used for CD8 naive, and one plate was used for CD8 memory. Each donor's leukapheresis produced roughly between roughly 0.9 and 8.9 billion PBMCs.

Details on this clone: No cognate antigen has been identified for it. Base qualities are not at hand, and no much larger clone is one base apart.

What the study reported, not specific to this receptor: Sampling was limited to blood, and TCR repertoires in tissue likely differ from TCR repertoires in blood. Larger estimated clonotype richness was generally found for naive subsets than for memory subsets. Approximately 5% of naive CD4, 3.5% of naive CD8, about 2.1% of memory CD4, and 0.4% of memory CD8 clonotypes were shared across several donors. The genetic and exposure-history diversity represented was limited by the small number of donors. Incomplete sequencing was indicated by rarefaction of sorted-subset datasets, despite the large sequencing depth. Clonotypes shared by all four sorted-subset donors showed higher generation probabilities than non-shared clonotypes. Pairwise subsampling indicated that sequencing depth was expected to affect the degree of clonotype sharing among donors.

The donors were healthy, HIV-negative adults who had no recently reported acute infections or vaccinations. Every donor was a Caucasian adult residing in Nashville, Tennessee, USA. CD4+ T cells were enriched by magnetic negative selection; naive cells were then positively selected on CD45RA, and the negative fraction formed the memory subset. Blood was collected by leukapheresis, and PBMCs were isolated by Ficoll-Histopaque density gradient centrifugation and then cryopreserved in liquid nitrogen vapor phase. Analytical flow cytometry was used to check the purity and quantity of each magnetically sorted T cell population. From each sorted fraction, genomic DNA was isolated and quantified by UV absorbance on a Nanodrop 2000c. Using the deep immunoSEQ assay, multiplex PCR amplified TCR CDR3 regions from genomic DNA. Genomic DNA extracted from each cell subset was distributed evenly over all wells of several immunoSEQ 96-well plates, and each plate served as one replicate. Each replicate PCR for sorted subsets received around 200 ng genomic DNA, equal to roughly 30,000 T cell genomes. The purified libraries were quantified using a Qubit 3.0 fluorometer, sized with a Bioanalyzer 2100, and then quantified again using the KAPA Library Quantification kit. Every immunoSEQ 96-well plate was sequenced on a separate single-read 150-cycle Illumina NextSeq 550 flow cell. In the original analysis: Because only junctional sequences without quality scores were contained in the immunoSEQ output, filtering matching that applied to full-length reads could not be performed. Sequences were annotated with PyIR, a Python wrapper for IgBLAST v1.9, using IMGT germline references to assign V/J genes and CDR3. Reads with weak V/J assignments (E-value above 1e-6), missing CDR3, stop codons, out-of-frame junctions, or ambiguous translated residues were removed. V3J clonotypes were defined as sequences sharing the same inferred V gene, J gene, and CDR3 amino acid sequence. To compute the percentage overlap between repertoires, the number of shared unique clonotypes was divided by the size of the smaller repertoire. Repertoire richness was assessed with RTK rarefaction, the Chao1 estimator, and Recon v2.1 estimates of unobserved clonotypes. Generation probabilities for all TCRbeta clonotypes obtained by the gDNA method from a few donors were computed using OLGA. TCRdb provides this immuneACCESS table in a form limited to in-frame rearrangements. Some clones are lacking; in checked studies, under half of them reflect an unresolved V gene, and why the rest are absent is not known. That table supplies the V and J calls and clone size; D and trimming were determined from the DNA. Across this sample there are 2 million to 3 million clones, with 93% seen only once. 0.36% of the sample lies in the top ten.

Per the germline V gene, SGHDN is the CDR1 and FVKESK is the CDR2. Its CDR3 holds 15 amino acids, cysteine through phenylalanine. Of all the DNA, just the CDR3 is kept, 45 bases in frame from base 1. V is shortened by 0 bases, J by 4 bases, and the region joining them spans 12 bases. The clonotype comes from a man aged 18 to 29 in good health. Some clones in this sample may be carry-over from other donors' samples. Sequencing was carried out using naive CD4+ T cells from PBMCs. The cell subset or site label corresponds to: CD45RA+ positively selected. The rearranged chain carries TRBV14 and TRBJ1-2; the best D guess is TRBD1, with 5 bases matching. The DNA sequence follows: TGTGCCAGCAGCCAAGACCGGGCGGGACCCTATGGCTACACCTTC. Protein translation: CASSQDRAGPYGYTF.